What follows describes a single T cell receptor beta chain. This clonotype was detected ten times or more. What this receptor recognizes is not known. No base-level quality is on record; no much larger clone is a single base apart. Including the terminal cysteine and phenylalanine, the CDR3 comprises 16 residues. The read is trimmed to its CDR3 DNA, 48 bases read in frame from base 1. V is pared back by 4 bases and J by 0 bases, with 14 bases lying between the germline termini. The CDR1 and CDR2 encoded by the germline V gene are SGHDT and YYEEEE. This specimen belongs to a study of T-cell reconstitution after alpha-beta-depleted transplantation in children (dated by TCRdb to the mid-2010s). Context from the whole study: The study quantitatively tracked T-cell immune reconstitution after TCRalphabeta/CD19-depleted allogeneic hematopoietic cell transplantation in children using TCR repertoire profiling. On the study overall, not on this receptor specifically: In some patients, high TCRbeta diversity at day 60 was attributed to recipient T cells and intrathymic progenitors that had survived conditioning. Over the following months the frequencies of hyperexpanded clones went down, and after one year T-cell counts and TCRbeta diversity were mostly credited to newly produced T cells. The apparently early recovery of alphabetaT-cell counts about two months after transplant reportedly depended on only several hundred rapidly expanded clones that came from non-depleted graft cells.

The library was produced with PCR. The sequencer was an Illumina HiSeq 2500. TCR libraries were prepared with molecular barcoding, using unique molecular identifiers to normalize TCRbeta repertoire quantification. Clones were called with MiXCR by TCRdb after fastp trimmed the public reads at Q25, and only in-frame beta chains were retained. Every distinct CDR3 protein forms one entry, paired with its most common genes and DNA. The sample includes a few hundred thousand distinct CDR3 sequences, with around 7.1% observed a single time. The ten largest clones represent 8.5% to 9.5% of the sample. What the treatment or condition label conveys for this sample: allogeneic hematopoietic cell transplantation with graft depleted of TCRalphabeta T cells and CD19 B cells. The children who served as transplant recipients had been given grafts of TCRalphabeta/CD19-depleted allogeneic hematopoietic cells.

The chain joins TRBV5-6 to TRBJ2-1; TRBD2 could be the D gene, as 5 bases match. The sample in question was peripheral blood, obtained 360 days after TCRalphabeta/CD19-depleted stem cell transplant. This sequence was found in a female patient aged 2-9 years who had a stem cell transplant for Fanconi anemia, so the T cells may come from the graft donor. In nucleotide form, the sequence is TGTGCCAGCAGCCGACCCCGGGGAGCCTCCTACAATGAGCAGTTCTTC. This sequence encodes CASSRPRGASYNEQFF.